The 15 T cell receptor beta chains below all came from one sample that was sequenced in a study of response to subunit inactivated influenza vaccine. One entry per CDR3 protein, called by TCRdb with MiXCR from the RT-PCR reads. The table shows around 600,000 distinct CDR3 sequences, with over 9% occurring only once. These records were also assigned to another study, of T cells expressing NK-cell markers. That study adds: Template switching by 5'RACE with UMIs generated the TCR beta cDNA.

The sample here was PBMCs from blood, taken on the day of vaccination. The receptors come from a man over 45 who received an inactivated influenza vaccine.

The rearrangement links TRBV27 to TRBJ2-7; 10 nucleotides align to TRBD2. V shed 0 bases, J shed 3 bases, and the junction held 2 bases outside the gene matches. The germline V gene has CDR1 MNHEY and CDR2 SMNVEV (reference sequence). CDR3 length: 15 residues. The CDR3 is CASSLSPSGSYEQYF. The CDR3 DNA is TGTGCCAGCAGTTTATCGCCTAGCGGGAGCTACGAGCAGTACTTC.

This clonotype was seen only a few times. The rearrangement joins TRBV10-3 to TRBJ2-2, with D tentatively TRBD1 or TRBD2 (6 bases each). V was trimmed by 3 bases and J by 4 bases, leaving 12 bases between them. The CDR3 is 15 amino acids. Germline V gene sequence: CDR1 ENHRY, CDR2 SYGVKD. CDR3 in amino acids: CAISERGASTGELFF. In DNA, the CDR3 is TGTGCCATCAGTGAAAGGGGGGCGAGCACCGGGGAGCTGTTTTTT.

This clonotype was seen only a few times. The chain has TRBV14 and TRBJ2-3; no definite D call. The germline CDR1 and CDR2 sequences are SGHDN and FVKESK. This CDR3 has 18 amino acids. V lost 0 bases and J lost 0, with 16 bases in between. The CDR3 here is CASSQDYLNWSSTDTQYF. For the CDR3, the DNA is TGTGCCAGCAGCCAAGATTACCTCAACTGGAGTAGCACAGATACGCAGTATTTT.

This clonotype was counted ten times or more. J is TRBJ2-7 and V is TRBV12-3 or TRBV12-4; TRBD1 might be the D (6 bases). The CDR3 covers 14 residues. The V end lost 3 bases, the J end lost 1 base, and 10 bases lay between the germline ends. CDR3 DNA: TGTGCCAGCAGTTTCGGGACACCTTCCTACGAGCAGTACTTC. Translated: CASSFGTPSYEQYF.

A few counts support this clonotype. This chain links TRBV6-2 or TRBV6-3 with TRBJ2-7, with 11 bases fitting TRBD2. V lost 0 bases, J lost 4 bases, and 2 bases stayed unmatched. The germline gives CDR1 MNHEY, CDR2 SVGEGT. The CDR3 length is 15 residues. DNA of the CDR3: TGTGCCAGCAGTTACTCCGGGACTAGCGGTTACGAGCAGTACTTC. Translating gives CASSYSGTSGYEQYF.

This rearrangement joins TRBV28 to TRBJ2-2; D is uncertain. V lost 8 bases, J lost 1 base, and 8 bases lay in between. The CDR3 is 13 amino acids. In germline, CDR1 is MDHEN, CDR2 SYDVKM. The CDR3: CASCLGNTGELFF. CDR3 DNA sequence: TGTGCCAGCTGTCTCGGGAACACCGGGGAGCTGTTTTTT.

This clonotype was counted a few times. The V gene is TRBV28, the J gene TRBJ1-1; no clear D. The CDR3 spans 11 residues. Trimming cost V 3 bases and J 11 bases, with 10 bases left between them. Germline lookup yields CDR1 MDHEN and CDR2 SYDVKM. The CDR3 spells CASSFARGAFF. The CDR3 DNA reads as TGTGCCAGCAGTTTTGCCCGAGGGGCTTTCTTT.

This clonotype was picked up many times. V and J are TRBV29-1 and TRBJ2-5, with unresolved D. V lost 4 bases and J 3 bases, leaving 3 bases between the germline ends. This CDR3 has 10 residues. Germline V gene sequence: CDR1 SQVTM, CDR2 ANQGSEA. The CDR3 nucleotides are TGCAGCGTTGCAGAAGAGACCCAGTACTTC. Translated, it gives CSVAEETQYF.

The chain combines TRBV9 with TRBJ2-2, with TRBD1 matching over 7 bases. The CDR3 runs 15 residues. The germline CDR1 and CDR2 sequences are SGDLS and YYNGEE. Losses at the gene ends were 3 bases for V and 4 bases for J; bases not matched to a gene: 6. CDR3 region: CASSALQGTTGELFF. The CDR3 DNA reads as TGTGCCAGCAGCGCTCTACAGGGGACCACCGGGGAGCTGTTTTTT.

This clonotype appeared a few times. The gene calls are TRBV4-1 and TRBJ2-5, with D possibly TRBD2 on 6 matching bases. The germline CDR1 and CDR2 sequences are MGHRA and YSYEKL. The CDR3 runs to 15 residues. The ends were cut back, 3 bases at V and 5 bases at J, with 16 bases in the middle. CDR3 residues: CASSHPLLAGETQYF. The CDR3 DNA reads TGCGCCAGCAGCCACCCCTTACTAGCCGGGGAGACCCAGTACTTC.

This clonotype was picked up a small number of times. This sequence joins TRBV2 and TRBJ2-1; TRBD2 agrees at 7 bases. The CDR3 consists of 15 residues. The junction had 5 bases not matched to a gene; V was cut back by 6 bases and J by 0 bases. Looked up from germline, CDR1 is SNHLY and CDR2 is FYNNEI. The chain's CDR3 is CASRVGGVSYNEQFF. The CDR3 nucleotides read TGTGCCAGCAGGGTTGGGGGGGTCTCCTACAATGAGCAGTTCTTC.

The chain uses TRBV20-1 and TRBJ2-5; a possible D gene is TRBD2 (6 bases). Trimming took off 0 bases at V and 1 base at J, with 15 bases between the two ends. The germline V gene has CDR1 DFQATT and CDR2 SNEGSKA (reference sequence). This CDR3 region has 16 residues. As DNA, the CDR3 is TGCAGTGCTAGAGATGGATCGCGGGGTTCCCAAGAGACCCAGTACTTC. It codes for CSARDGSRGSQETQYF.

This clonotype was observed a few times. The rearrangement links TRBV7-9 to TRBJ1-1; D possibly corresponds to TRBD1 (5 bases). This CDR3 comprises 15 residues. Germline V lookup: CDR1 SEHNR, CDR2 FQNEAQ (reference sequence). Trimming took 2 bases from V and 1 from J, leaving 11 bases between them. The CDR3 protein is CASSLIGVPNTEAFF. CDR3 coding DNA: TGTGCCAGCAGCTTAATAGGGGTTCCGAACACTGAAGCTTTCTTT. Supplemented by reference TRBV7-9 and TRBJ1-1, the full variable domain reads DTGVSQNPRHKITKRGQNVTFRCDPISEHNRLYWYRQTLGQGPEFLTYFQNEAQLEKSRLLSDRFSAERPKGSFSTLEIQRTEQGDSAMYLCASSLIGVPNTEAFFGQGTRLTVV.

This clonotype was observed a handful of times. The V and J genes are TRBV12-3 or TRBV12-4 and TRBJ1-1, with TRBD1 matching 7 bases. J gave up 5 bases and V 3 bases, and 6 bases lay outside the gene matches. There are 14 residues in the CDR3. The CDR3 DNA follows: TGTGCCAGCAGTTTTTATCAGGGGGTGACTGAAGCTTTCTTT. Amino acids: CASSFYQGVTEAFF.

The genes are TRBV15 and TRBJ2-7; D is unclear. Germline V gives CDR1 LNHNV, CDR2 YYDKDF (reference sequence). Trimming stripped 5 bases from V and 6 bases from J, with 17 bases between. CDR3 length: 14 amino acids. CDR3: CATSWFREALEQYF. CDR3 in DNA: TGTGCCACCAGCTGGTTTCGAGAGGCCCTCGAGCAGTACTTC.